This T cell receptor beta chain was sequenced in a study of cytomegalovirus exposure and HLA in healthy donors (dated by TCRdb to about 2017). Turning to the overall study: In an earlier analysis of fewer than 750 of the donors, 276 Gb of sequence data and just under 120 million unique TCR beta sequences from about 179 million T cells were reported. Around 320 gigabases of sequencing data and tens of millions of unique TCR sequences were included in an early release covering about 700 HLA-typed donors. The genetic ancestry cluster associated with self-reported Caucasian donors included over 65% of the 398 genotyped donors. The study aimed to test whether signatures of past pathogen exposure could be identified by cataloging public T cell receptors. The study profiled the T cell repertoires of hundreds of subjects by immunosequencing and related them to cytomegalovirus serostatus. Besides the first cohort of about 730 subjects, a separate validation cohort made up of 120 different subjects was used. To predict cytomegalovirus infection status, the study combined high-throughput TCR immunosequencing, statistical association of individual TCRs with disease status, and machine learning. A later analysis re-analyzed previously published TCR beta repertoires from roughly 630 donors and added high-resolution HLA genotyping to study TCR occurrence patterns. The later analysis used no new phenotypic data to find candidate immune exposures, relying instead on TCR beta sequences and their occurrence across donors. In an earlier analysis of around 540 of the donors, high-throughput TCR beta sequencing was used to judge whether each TCR beta V gene segment behaved as functional or pseudogenic. Alongside the repertoire data, information on donor age, sex, ethnicity and CMV serostatus was compiled. A later genetic analysis took genome-wide SNP genotypes for about three fifths of the roughly 700 donors and used that subset as a discovery cohort. All discovery cohort repertoires had been generated using a single sequencing platform. HLA typing included class I and class II loci at four-digit resolution. The number of typed donors differed by locus: about 629-630 for A, B, C, DRB1 and DQB1; 522 for DQA1; 600 to 610 for DPA1; and some 470 for DPB1. About five DR-DQ haplotypes were handled as single units for association and clustering because linkage in the cohort was strong. On average, about 200,000 unique TCR beta nucleotide sequences were sequenced per donor among about 400 genotyped donors of the cohort, with around 19% of those sequences being non-productive.

The cohort was made up of 500 to 800 healthy bone marrow donors. At the time of sampling, every cohort member was nominally healthy, though immune exposures that went unrecorded were likely present. The donor tested CMV seronegative, placing the donor among the 352 seronegative members of the cohort. Each donor provided a peripheral blood sample, and peripheral blood mononuclear cells were used for TCR beta sequencing. The Qiagen DNeasy Blood Extraction Kit was used to extract genomic DNA from the blood cell samples. What the authors observed across the whole study: A later analysis associated about 17,000 TCR beta sequences with specific HLA alleles at a false discovery rate of 0.05. An association between a missense DCLRE1C variant and V-gene and J-gene trimming of TCR beta chains was found in a later genetic analysis and replicated in an independent cohort. In vitro tests confirmed that a few of the cytomegalovirus-associated TCR beta chains recognize cytomegalovirus antigens. A later analysis found that HLA-associated TCR beta chains were more clonally expanded and had lower generation probabilities than equally common non-associated chains. HLA typing was unavailable for some donors at each locus, so association tests used only the typed subset. A cluster of highly shared sequence variants was judged likely to represent a technical artifact of the sequencing pipeline. According to a later analysis, parvovirus B19, influenza, CMV and Epstein-Barr virus appeared linked to several top co-occurrence clusters. According to a later genetic analysis, donors in an Asian-associated ancestry cluster had fewer N-insertions in productive TCRs than the roughly 700-donor mean. CMV serostatus was the only immune exposure information available for the cohort. Because counts were too low, more than 15 rarely observed V segments, including chromosome 9 orphons, were left out of the earlier analysis of 587 of the donors. Roughly uniform sequencing depth across donors was assumed in presence/absence analyses, although this assumption may not hold. A total of 150 to 200 TCR beta chains were listed by the study as associated with cytomegalovirus. In a later analysis, TCR association rates were found to vary across HLA loci, with the most associated TCRs seen for DRB1 alleles and the fewest for HLA-C alleles. A further reported finding was that TCR beta sequences accurately predicted the HLA-A and HLA-B alleles for most subjects in the first cohort. Assigning TCR associations to individual alleles was difficult when HLA alleles, especially DR and DQ, strongly co-occurred. Most TCR sequences were seen in very few donors, while some public TCRs were found in many individuals. An earlier analysis of 587 of the donors showed that most TCR beta V segments appeared in productive rearrangements either about 87% or about 30% of the time, which broadly matched IMGT annotations. The authors suggested that the approach could potentially be extended to other disease states and immunological phenotypes. The classifier was reported to diagnose cytomegalovirus status with high specificity and sensitivity in both the original and validation cohorts. According to a later analysis, most CMV-associated TCR beta chains appeared to be HLA-restricted, and the HLA associations seemed to be driven largely by CMV exposure. Linkage disequilibrium might explain the correlated functional status among segregating V segments, but an unknown experimental factor could not be excluded. The cohort was sequenced for TCR beta chains only, and without alpha or paired-chain data the features that could be detected were limited.

The protocol used for the library was the immunoSEQ multiplex PCR assay. A mixture of 60 forward primers for TCR Vbeta segments and 13 reverse primers for TCR Jbeta segments was used in the multiplex PCR. The CDR3 region of rearranged TCR beta genes was amplified from genomic DNA by a multiplex PCR assay. Amplified TCR beta libraries were sequenced as 87-base-pair reads on the Illumina HiSeq System. The authors' analysis ran thus. A later analysis tallied about 77 million unique TCR beta chains across the 666 repertoires, and approximately 11 million of those chains were shared by two or more donors. A nearest-neighbor algorithm error-corrected the raw reads and collapsed the reads into unique sequences, merging closely related sequences to remove PCR and sequencing errors. V, D and J gene segments were assigned by aligning CDR3 sequences to IMGT reference sequences. For a sequence to be retained, a match of at least six nucleotides to both a V gene segment and a J gene segment was required. Rearrangements were called productive when the CDR3 lacked stop codons and stayed in frame with V and J; all others were non-productive. CDR3 was defined by IMGT convention, running from the second conserved V-encoded cysteine to the conserved J-encoded phenylalanine. Sequences without an unambiguous match to a single V gene segment were excluded from the earlier analysis of about 630 of the donors. In an earlier analysis of some 590 of the donors, a V segment was called functional when productive rearrangements were above 56.7%, and segregating when the standard deviation between donors exceeded 5%. A statistical classification framework was built to diagnose cytomegalovirus status from the catalog of TCR beta chain sequences. In a later analysis, TCR nucleotide sequences were compared against IMGT/GENE-DB human TR gene sequences so that V and J genes could be assigned. A later analysis assigned CDR3 sequences and most-parsimonious VDJ recombination scenarios with the TCRdist pipeline. In a later analysis, each TCR beta chain was defined by its CDR3 amino acid sequence together with its V-gene family, and reads without a unique V-gene family were excluded. A later analysis removed several hundred highly shared, low-generation-probability nucleotide sequences to deal with suspected cross-contamination and a sequencing artifact. In a later analysis, a clonal expansion index was calculated for each public chain from normalized within-repertoire ranks of inferred template counts. A later analysis computed generation probabilities with a VDJ recombination model fitted to out-of-frame rearrangements, and checked the results against IGoR. In a later analysis, TCR-TCR, TCR-HLA and TCR-CMV co-occurrence was scored with hypergeometric tests, and a repertoire-size bias correction was applied to TCR pairs. To estimate false discovery rates, a later analysis permuted the HLA or CMV assignments 20 times. A later analysis grouped co-occurring TCRs with DBSCAN, adding TCRdist sequence similarity when clustering within HLA-allele-positive subsets. For co-occurrence clustering, repertoires with fewer than 30,000 or more than 120,000 public chains were excluded, along with a handful of repertoires with anomalous nucleotide sharing. TCRdb stores this immuneACCESS table with in-frame sequences only. Part of the clones is absent; in the studies checked, under half of the shortfall reflects unresolved V genes, and no reason is known for the rest. The V and J calls and clone size are taken from that table; D and trimming were inferred from the DNA. This specimen's table enumerates approximately 110,000 clones. The ten largest clones add up to 0.45% to 0.6% of the sample.

As for this clone: The antigen this receptor binds is unknown.

The sequenced sample consisted of PBMCs. The sequence was obtained from a man over 45 in good health and CMV-seronegative.

The sequenced DNA: TGTGCCAGCACTTCGGGAGTCAGTGAGCAGTTCTTC. It encodes CASTSGVSEQFF. The rearrangement combines TRBV28 with TRBJ2-1; TRBD2 could be the D gene, as 6 bases match. The germline V gene gives CDR1 as MDHEN and CDR2 as SYDVKM. Trimming costs V 7 bases and J 9 bases, and their ends lie 13 bases apart. Counted from cysteine to phenylalanine, this CDR3 has 12 amino acids. The read is trimmed to its CDR3 DNA, 36 bases read in frame from base 1. When the CDR3 is completed using the reference TRBV28 and TRBJ2-1 genes on either side, the full variable domain is DVKVTQSSRYLVKRTGEKVFLECVQDMDHENMFWYRQDPGLGLRLIYFSYDVKMKEKGDIPEGYSVSREKKERFSLILESASTNQTSMYLCASTSGVSEQFFGPGTRLTVL.